A single sample is the source of the 31 T cell receptor beta chains below, sequenced in a study of T-cell reconstitution after alpha-beta-depleted transplantation in children. Preparation of the TCRbeta library used unique molecular identifiers. TCRdb itself ran the PCR reads through MiXCR, one entry per CDR3 protein. The data show some 280,000 distinct CDR3 sequences, more than 9% seen once. This specimen was PBMCs from the stem cell graft donor, taken from the stem cell graft. The receptors stem from a human donor who donated a stem cell graft to a child with SCID.

This clonotype was seen repeatedly, ten times or more. The rearrangement links TRBV27 to TRBJ2-7; D may be TRBD1 (6 bases). This CDR3 comprises 16 residues. Germline lookup yields CDR1 MNHEY and CDR2 SMNVEV (reference sequence). The germline V and J ends were trimmed by 4 bases and 0 bases, with 16 bases remaining between them. CDR3 nucleotide sequence: TGTGCCAGCAGTTCGCCGACAGGCCTTAGCTCCTACGAGCAGTACTTC. It encodes CASSSPTGLSSYEQYF.

This clonotype was seen many times. This rearrangement joins TRBV12-3 or TRBV12-4 to TRBJ2-1; TRBD2 matches at 13 bases. The CDR3 contains 15 residues. J gave up 9 bases and V 6 bases, and 8 bases lay outside the gene matches. The CDR3 loop is CASRQTGTSGIEQFF. The CDR3 DNA is TGTGCCAGCAGGCAGACCGGGACTAGCGGGATTGAGCAGTTCTTC.

The chain uses TRBV7-9 and TRBJ2-5; D might be TRBD1 (6 bases). CDR3 length: 14 residues. V was clipped by 5 bases and J by 1 base, with 11 bases between them. Germline loops: CDR1 SEHNR, CDR2 FQNEAQ (reference sequence). As DNA, the CDR3 is TGTGCCAGCAGCATCGGACAGCGCCAAGAGACCCAGTACTTC. Its protein is CASSIGQRQETQYF.

Ten or more counts support this clonotype. The chain has TRBV5-5 and TRBJ2-1; maybe TRBD2 (6 bases). The V gene's germline CDR1 is SGHKS and CDR2 YYEKEE (reference sequence). CDR3 length: 18 residues. The V gene lost 0 bases and the J gene lost 2 bases, with 18 bases spanning the gap. CDR3 in amino acids: CASSLGSLSGAAYNEQFF. The CDR3 DNA sequence: TGTGCCAGCAGCTTGGGATCCCTTAGCGGAGCCGCCTACAATGAGCAGTTCTTC.

This clonotype has more than one count but fewer than ten. The rearrangement joins TRBV21-1 to TRBJ2-5; the table's D call TRBD1 went unverified against the DNA. TRBV21-1 has pseudogene status. The CDR3 sequence is 15 residues long. The CDR3 region is CASSIPGQGRKTQYF. CDR3 coding DNA: TGTGCCAGCAGCATTCCGGGACAGGGTCGAAAGACCCAGTACTTC.

There are a few counts of this clonotype. The rearrangement joins TRBV10-1 to TRBJ2-3, with TRBD2 as a possible D gene (6 bases). V lost 2 bases, J lost 2 bases, and 11 bases lay in between. This CDR3 comprises 15 residues. Germline loops: CDR1 WNHNN, CDR2 SYGVQD (reference sequence). The CDR3 protein is CASSEGDFPTDTQYF. DNA for the CDR3: TGCGCCAGCAGTGAGGGGGACTTCCCCACAGATACGCAGTATTTT.

In its sample, this clonotype was seen a few times. The chain combines TRBV20-1 with TRBJ2-5; 11 nucleotides agree with TRBD2. The CDR3 is 15 amino acids. In germline, CDR1 is DFQATT, CDR2 SNEGSKA (reference sequence). J was trimmed by 2 bases and V by 6 bases; bases with no gene match: 8. The CDR3 is CSAELLAGGQETQYF. CDR3 DNA: TGCAGTGCGGAGCTGCTAGCGGGGGGACAAGAGACCCAGTACTTC.

This chain uses TRBV9 with TRBJ2-3; D gene uncertain. The CDR3 has 12 amino acids. Germline-derived CDR1 and CDR2 are SGDLS and YYNGEE. Trimming pared 4 bases from V and 5 bases from J, leaving 8 bases between. The CDR3 DNA reads as TGTGCCAGCAGCTCAGTGGTAGATACGCAGTATTTT. It codes for CASSSVVDTQYF. Supplemented by reference TRBV9 and TRBJ2-3, the full variable domain reads DSGVTQTPKHLITATGQRVTLRCSPRSGDLSVYWYQQSLDQGLQFLIQYYNGEERAKGNILERFSAQQFPDLHSELNLSSLELGDSALYFCASSSVVDTQYFGPGTRLTVL.

This clonotype was counted many times. The rearrangement uses TRBV19 and TRBJ2-3; 7 bases map to TRBD1. The germline CDR1 and CDR2 sequences are LNHDA and SQIVND (reference sequence). The CDR3 extends over 14 amino acids. V lost 1 base to trimming and J lost 4 bases; unmatched junction nucleotides: 2. The CDR3 DNA reads TGTGCCAGTAGTATAGGGGACAGCCCAGATACGCAGTATTTT. It codes for CASSIGDSPDTQYF.

This clonotype was picked up many times. The chain is built from TRBV29-1 and TRBJ2-7, with a weak D call TRBD1 (6 bases). The CDR3 is 14 amino acids. The V end was cut by 5 bases, the J end by 12 bases, with 26 bases between. The germline gives CDR1 SQVTM, CDR2 ANQGSEA. Here the CDR3 reads CSVSETVVQGRRYF. The CDR3, as DNA: TGCAGCGTTTCAGAAACCGTTGTACAGGGAAGAAGGTACTTC.

This clonotype came up once. A much larger clone sits a single nucleotide away, making a read error possible. The chain is built from TRBV10-2 and TRBJ2-7, with 7 nucleotides matching TRBD1. This CDR3 comprises 13 residues. From germline, CDR1 is WSHSY and CDR2 SAAADI. V lost 7 bases, J lost 9 bases, and 12 bases stayed unmatched. In DNA, the CDR3 is TGCGCCAGCACAGGGACAGTGGTCGTCGGGCAGTACTTC. The encoded protein is CASTGTVVVGQYF.

A few counts support this clonotype. The rearrangement joins TRBV12-3 or TRBV12-4 to TRBJ1-1; a possible D gene is TRBD1 (6 bases). The CDR3 is made up of 15 amino acids. V was pared by 2 bases and J by 3 bases, with 13 bases between. CDR3 residues: CASSLYGDIYTEAFF. CDR3 coding DNA: TGTGCCAGCAGTTTATATGGGGACATCTACACTGAAGCTTTCTTT.

In this sample, this clonotype turned up a few times. V is TRBV15 and J is TRBJ2-5; D possibly corresponds to TRBD2 (5 bases). V was trimmed by 0 bases and J by 4 bases, leaving 15 bases between them. Germline V lookup: CDR1 LNHNV, CDR2 YYDKDF (reference sequence). This CDR3 is built from 16 residues. In nucleotides, the CDR3 is TGTGCCACCAGCAGAGATGAGGGCCATCGCGGAGAGACCCAGTACTTC. Residues: CATSRDEGHRGETQYF. Complete variable domain (other parts from reference TRBV15 and TRBJ2-5): DAMVIQNPRYQVTQFGKPVTLSCSQTLNHNVMYWYQQKSSQAPKLLFHYYDKDFNNEADTPDNFQSRRPNTSFCFLDIRSPGLGDTAMYLCATSRDEGHRGETQYFGPGTRLLVL.

This chain links TRBV20-1 with TRBJ2-1; D is unresolved. Germline loops: CDR1 DFQATT, CDR2 SNEGSKA (reference sequence). The CDR3 length is 16 residues. V lost 6 bases and J 2 bases, leaving 20 bases between the germline ends. The CDR3 here is CSAEERVLNAYNEQFF. The DNA for the CDR3 is TGCAGTGCAGAGGAACGGGTATTAAATGCCTACAATGAGCAGTTCTTC.

The sample holds a few counts of this clonotype. This chain connects TRBV19 to TRBJ2-6; TRBD2 might be the D (5 bases). V lost 5 bases to trimming and J lost 7 bases, with 15 bases between them. Looked up from germline, CDR1 is LNHDA and CDR2 is SQIVND (reference sequence). The CDR3 consists of 15 residues. CDR3 sequence reads: CASSAPDFPANVLTF. The CDR3 DNA follows: TGTGCCAGTAGTGCCCCGGACTTTCCCGCCAACGTCCTGACTTTC.

V usage is TRBV3-1 and J usage is TRBJ2-7; TRBD1 is a possible D gene (6 bases). The CDR3 covers 11 residues. Germline V lookup: CDR1 LGHDT, CDR2 YNNKEL (reference sequence). Trimming shortened V by 5 bases and J by 5 bases, and 7 bases separated the two germline ends. CDR3 DNA: TGTGCCAGCAGCGGGGGCAACGAGCAGTACTTC. The encoded protein is CASSGGNEQYF.

This clonotype was counted only a few times. The CDR3 region has the DNA TGTGCCAGTGGGACGGAGGTTAACTATGGCTACACCTTC. Residues: CASGTEVNYGYTF. V usage is TRBV19 and J usage is TRBJ1-2; TRBD1 might be the D (5 bases). This CDR3 comprises 13 residues. Trimming cost V 8 bases and J 1 base, with 11 bases left between them. Per germline, CDR1 LNHDA and CDR2 SQIVND (reference sequence).

In this sample, this clonotype turned up many times. The gene calls are TRBV7-3 and TRBJ2-1, with TRBD2 matching over 7 bases. Trimming removed 10 bases from V and 7 bases from J; junction bases left unmatched: 19. CDR3 length equals 16 residues. Germline values: CDR1 SGHTA, CDR2 FQGTGA. The CDR3 sequence: CATAPSNGGEGNEQFF. The CDR3 nucleotides are TGTGCCACCGCACCGTCAAATGGGGGGGAGGGGAATGAGCAGTTCTTC. The full variable domain, rest sourced from reference TRBV7-3 and TRBJ2-1, is GAGVSQTPSNKVTEKGKYVELRCDPISGHTALYWYRQSLGQGPEFLIYFQGTGAADDSGLPNDRFFAVRPEGSVSTLKIQRTERGDSAVYLCATAPSNGGEGNEQFFGPGTRLTVL.

This clonotype was detected ten times or more. The chain links TRBV19 to TRBJ1-2; D is undetermined. The germline CDR1 and CDR2 sequences are LNHDA and SQIVND (reference sequence). The CDR3 runs to 12 residues. Between the trimmed V and J ends, which lost 1 base and 8 bases, there was a span of 8 bases. CDR3 bases: TGTGCCAGTAGTATAGTAGCGGGAGGCTACACCTTC. This encodes CASSIVAGGYTF.

Only a few counts were recorded for this clonotype. The chain couples TRBV20-1 to TRBJ2-1, with D possibly TRBD2 on 6 matching bases. CDR1 is DFQATT and CDR2 is SNEGSKA in the germline V gene (reference sequence). With 3 bases removed from V and 6 bases from J, the gap between germline ends came to 18 bases. The CDR3 covers 15 residues. The CDR3, as DNA: TGCAGTGCTAGGTCGGAGGGAGGATACGGCAATGAGCAGTTCTTC. Translating it yields CSARSEGGYGNEQFF.

The table lists this clonotype with a few counts. This chain links TRBV13 with TRBJ2-7, with D perhaps matching TRBD1 or TRBD2 (5 bases each). This CDR3 spans 14 amino acids. V lost 5 bases and J 4 bases, leaving 15 bases between the germline ends. CDR1 and CDR2 (germline): PRHDT, FYEKMQ (reference sequence). In nucleotides, the CDR3 is TGTGCCAGCAGCCAAAGAGGGGCGAAGTACGAGCAGTACTTC. Its protein product is CASSQRGAKYEQYF.

This clonotype has just a few counts. V gene TRBV20-1 combines with J gene TRBJ2-5; D perhaps matches TRBD2 (6 bases). CDR3 length equals 14 residues. The germline CDR1 and CDR2 sequences are DFQATT and SNEGSKA (reference sequence). V was trimmed by 0 bases and J by 2 bases, leaving 10 bases between them. CDR3 sequence: CSAREWAGQETQYF. The CDR3 bases are TGCAGTGCTAGAGAATGGGCGGGGCAAGAGACCCAGTACTTC.

The sample holds many counts of this clonotype. V is TRBV6-5 and J is TRBJ2-2; no reliable D call. Germline CDR1 is MNHEY and CDR2 is SVGAGI. The CDR3 sequence is 14 residues long. Trimming pared 0 bases from V and 4 bases from J, leaving 6 bases between. The CDR3 nucleotides read TGTGCCAGCAGTTACTCGGCCGGCACCGGGGAGCTGTTTTTT. This codes for CASSYSAGTGELFF.

This clonotype was detected only a few times. The chain combines TRBV20-1 with TRBJ1-5, with D perhaps TRBD1 (5 bases). This CDR3 has 14 amino acids. Germline-derived CDR1 and CDR2 are DFQATT and SNEGSKA (reference sequence). V was clipped by 7 bases and J by 3 bases, with 16 bases between them. CDR3 sequence: CSVAGRRNNQPQHF. The DNA of the CDR3 is TGCAGTGTCGCAGGGAGGAGGAACAATCAGCCCCAGCATTTT.

The table lists this clonotype with many counts. V gene TRBV3-1 combines with J gene TRBJ2-3; possibly TRBD1 or TRBD2 for D (5 bases each). Trimming cost V 0 bases and J 1 base, with 8 bases left between them. Germline V gene sequence: CDR1 LGHDT, CDR2 YNNKEL (reference sequence). The CDR3 loop spans 15 amino acids. The DNA for the CDR3 is TGTGCCAGCAGCCAAGAGGGGACCGGCACAGATACGCAGTATTTT. It specifies CASSQEGTGTDTQYF.

This clonotype has a count of ten or more. This chain uses TRBV20-1 with TRBJ2-3; 9 bases agree with TRBD2. Germline CDR1 and CDR2: DFQATT and SNEGSKA (reference sequence). J was trimmed by 6 bases and V by 3 bases; bases with no gene match: 13. The CDR3 is 16 residues long. This CDR3 reads CSASVQRGGAWDTQYF. CDR3 coding DNA: TGCAGTGCTAGCGTTCAACGCGGGGGGGCCTGGGATACGCAGTATTTT.

The table lists this clonotype with many counts. This chain uses TRBV10-3 with TRBJ1-2, with TRBD1 matching over 8 bases. The germline V gene has CDR1 ENHRY and CDR2 SYGVKD. The junction had 8 bases not matched to a gene; V was cut back by 0 bases and J by 8 bases. The CDR3 covers 15 residues. The CDR3 DNA is TGTGCCATCAGTGAGTCGCCGGGACAGGTTAAAGGCTACACCTTC. Encoded protein: CAISESPGQVKGYTF.

For this clonotype: The DNA is left out, because the CDR3 cannot be placed on it with certainty; the CDR3 is given as TCRdb lists it. The chain carries TRBV6-5 and TRBJ1-5; TRBD1 reflects the table's D call only, with no check against the DNA. With termini counted, the CDR3 has 15 amino acids. Germline CDR1 reads MNHEY; CDR2 reads SVGAGI. CDR3 residues: CASILDRARHQPQHF.

This sequence joins TRBV5-1 and TRBJ1-2; no reliable D call. Per the germline V gene, CDR1 is SGHRS and CDR2 is YFSETQ. The CDR3 has 14 residues. Trimming stripped 7 bases from V and 3 bases from J, with 16 bases between. The CDR3 nucleotides read TGCGCCAGCCGGCCGGAAGGCACCCACTATGGCTACACCTTC. Protein sequence: CASRPEGTHYGYTF.

This clonotype was found many times. This chain connects TRBV20-1 to TRBJ2-3; D call uncertain. CDR1 and CDR2 (germline): DFQATT, SNEGSKA (reference sequence). V lost 2 bases and J 4 bases, leaving 4 bases between the germline ends. The CDR3 is 11 residues long. The CDR3 is CSARTSDTQYF. CDR3 DNA sequence: TGCAGTGCTAGAACATCAGATACGCAGTATTTT.

The rearrangement links TRBV12-5 to TRBJ1-1, with D uncertain. The CDR3 loop spans 14 amino acids. V was clipped by 6 bases and J by 5 bases, with 16 bases between them. Germline loops: CDR1 LGHNT, CDR2 FRNRAP. CDR3 sequence: CASGHTAGNTEAFF. The CDR3 DNA reads TGTGCTAGTGGCCATACGGCCGGGAATACTGAAGCTTTCTTT. Full variable domain (missing parts from reference TRBV12-5 and TRBJ1-1): DARVTQTPRHKVTEMGQEVTMRCQPILGHNTVFWYRQTMMQGLELLAYFRNRAPLDDSGMPKDRFSAEMPDATLATLKIQPSEPRDSAVYFCASGHTAGNTEAFFGQGTRLTVV.